This TCR beta chain derives from a study of CD8 T cells in Susac syndrome. The RNA, about 0.45 to 1 ug, was put through reverse transcription using random hexamers. The amplification used immunoSEQ multiplex PCR on TCR beta CDR3; it spanned 54 Vbeta and 13 Jbeta. TCRdb reprocessed the immunoSEQ multiplex PCR reads via MiXCR and lists one record per CDR3 protein. The data hold roughly 190,000 distinct CDR3 sequences, with around 93% observed a single time. The CDR3 totals 11 residues. Germline-derived CDR1 and CDR2 are SGHRS and YFSETQ. V dropped 4 bases and J dropped 6 bases, with 6 bases sitting between them. The study used healthy donors as controls matched for age and sex.

The specimen sequenced was CD4+ T cells from PBMCs. The receptor was isolated from a human donor in good health. V is TRBV5-1 and J is TRBJ2-3; D uncertain. CDR3 in DNA: TGCGCCAGCAGCATGAGGGATACGCAGTATTTT. Its protein product is CASSMRDTQYF.